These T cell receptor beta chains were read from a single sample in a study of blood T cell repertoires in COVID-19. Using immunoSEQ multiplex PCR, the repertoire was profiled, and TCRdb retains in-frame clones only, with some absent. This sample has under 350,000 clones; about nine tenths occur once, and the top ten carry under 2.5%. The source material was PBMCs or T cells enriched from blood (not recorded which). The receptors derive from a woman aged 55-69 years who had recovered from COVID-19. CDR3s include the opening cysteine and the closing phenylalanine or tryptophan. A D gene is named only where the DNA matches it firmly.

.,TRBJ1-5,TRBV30,CAWSVRVNQPQHF
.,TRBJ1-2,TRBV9,CASSDLPVNYGYTF
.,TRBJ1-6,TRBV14,CASRGQLDSPLHF
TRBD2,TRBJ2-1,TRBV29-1,CSVVGTSGSLAAGQFF
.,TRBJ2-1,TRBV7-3,CASSLTGSGALTGRNEQFF
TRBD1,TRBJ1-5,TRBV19,CATQGAQFIQPQHF
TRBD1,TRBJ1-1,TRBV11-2,CASSFDRGRTEAFF
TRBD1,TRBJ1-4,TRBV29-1,CSGLQLTGGGEKLFF
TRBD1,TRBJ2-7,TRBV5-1,CASSDPGQGFNEQYF
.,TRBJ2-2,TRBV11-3,CASSSRQTGELFF
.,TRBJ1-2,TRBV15,CATSTRGNTF
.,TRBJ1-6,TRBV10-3,CAIGKSGGGPSNSPLHF
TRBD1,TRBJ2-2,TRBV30,CAWSPPDRYTGELFF
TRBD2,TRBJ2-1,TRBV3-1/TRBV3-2,CASSQDPGGLNEQFF
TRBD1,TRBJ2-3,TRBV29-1,CSVEDPRQGADTQYF
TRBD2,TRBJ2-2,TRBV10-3,CATRGVSGELFF
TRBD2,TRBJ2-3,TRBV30,CAWSRASGFSTDTQYF
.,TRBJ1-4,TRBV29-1,CSVEAGREKLFF